These 25 T cell receptor beta chains share one sample of origin, sequenced in a study of T cell responses to AZD1222 COVID-19 vaccine. TCRdb's table, derived via immunoSEQ multiplex PCR, lists solely in-frame clones and lacks some. The repertoire has around 140,000 clones, roughly 90% of them found once; the top ten carry roughly 6.3%. The source material was peripheral blood, sampled on day 0 of AZD1222 vaccination. The source of these receptors is an adult in good health.

As to this clone: The DNA is left out, because the CDR3 cannot be placed on it with certainty; the CDR3 is given as TCRdb lists it. The CDR3 loop reads CASILEVRSSGANVLTF. The rearrangement joins TRBV2 to TRBJ2-6; the table gives TRBD2 as D, unverified against the DNA. Termini included, the CDR3 measures 17 amino acids. The V gene's germline CDR1 is SNHLY and CDR2 FYNNEI.

The chain has TRBV7-9 and TRBJ1-5; no firm D call. V lost 5 bases and J 7 bases, leaving 12 bases between the germline ends. Germline lookup yields CDR1 SEHNR and CDR2 FQNEAQ (reference sequence). This CDR3 is built from 13 residues. Here the CDR3 reads CASSRTALQPQHF. The DNA for the CDR3 is TGTGCCAGCAGCCGGACGGCGTTACAGCCCCAGCATTTT. Combining the CDR3 with reference TRBV7-9 and TRBJ1-5 gives the whole variable domain DTGVSQNPRHKITKRGQNVTFRCDPISEHNRLYWYRQTLGQGPEFLTYFQNEAQLEKSRLLSDRFSAERPKGSFSTLEIQRTEQGDSAMYLCASSRTALQPQHFGDGTRLSIL.

This clone was observed a few times. The DNA for the CDR3 is TGTGCCAGCAGCCAAGGGGCAGGGTTCGTCGATGAGCAGTTCTTC. Amino acid sequence: CASSQGAGFVDEQFF. V usage is TRBV6-4 and J usage is TRBJ2-1; D is perhaps TRBD1 (5 bases). Trimming left V 6 bases short and J 8 bases short, with 20 bases between. From germline, CDR1 is MRHNA and CDR2 SNTAGT. CDR3 length: 15 amino acids.

CDR3 sequence reads: CATSREAGGTEAFF. In DNA form, the CDR3 reads TGTGCCACCAGCAGAGAAGCAGGGGGCACTGAAGCTTTCTTT. V and J are TRBV15 and TRBJ1-1, with 7 bases lining up with TRBD1. Germline CDR1 LNHNV, CDR2 YYDKDF (reference sequence). Unmatched junction bases numbered 2, after V lost 0 bases and J lost 4 bases. CDR3 length: 14 residues.

J is TRBJ1-1 and V is TRBV5-1; D call uncertain. The CDR3 consists of 14 residues. Trimming cost V 8 bases and J 5 bases, with 19 bases left between them. Looked up from germline, CDR1 is SGHRS and CDR2 is YFSETQ. Here the CDR3 DNA reads TGCGCCAGTGGGTCTGGCGGGGAGGTGACTGAAGCTTTCTTT. Amino acid sequence: CASGSGGEVTEAFF.

J is TRBJ2-1 and V is TRBV27; 11 bases match TRBD2. The V and J ends lost 4 bases and 4 bases, in that order; junction bases with no gene match: 3. Looked up from germline, CDR1 is MNHEY and CDR2 is SMNVEV (reference sequence). The CDR3 has 15 residues. CDR3 nucleotides: TGTGCCAGCAGTTCGACTAGCGGGGCTTACAATGAGCAGTTCTTC. Translation gives CASSSTSGAYNEQFF.

V usage is TRBV27 and J usage is TRBJ1-6; the D is unclear. The germline gives CDR1 MNHEY, CDR2 SMNVEV (reference sequence). V shed 6 bases and J shed 4 bases, with 7 bases lying between them. This CDR3 spans 13 amino acids. CDR3: CASRGWYNSPLHF. The CDR3 DNA sequence: TGTGCCAGCAGAGGCTGGTATAATTCACCCCTCCACTTT.

The V and J genes are TRBV15 and TRBJ1-6; D is perhaps TRBD1 (5 bases). Germline V gene sequence: CDR1 LNHNV, CDR2 YYDKDF (reference sequence). This CDR3 contains 16 residues. The V end lost 6 bases, the J end lost 1 base, and 13 bases lay between the germline ends. The CDR3 DNA reads as TGTGCCACCAGTTTTTTGCAGGGATCCTATAATTCACCCCTCCACTTT. Protein sequence: CATSFLQGSYNSPLHF.

The chain is built from TRBV2 and TRBJ2-3; 9 bases agree with TRBD2. This CDR3 region has 15 residues. Germline V gives CDR1 SNHLY, CDR2 FYNNEI. V gave up 5 bases and J gave up 4 bases; unmatched junction bases: 7. CDR3 amino acids: CASSSGLAGPDTQYF. CDR3 nucleotides: TGTGCCAGCAGTTCGGGACTAGCCGGCCCAGATACGCAGTATTTT.

The gene calls are TRBV30 and TRBJ2-5, with 8 bases aligning to TRBD2. The trim removed 2 bases at V and 5 bases at J, leaving 10 bases unmatched. This CDR3 spans 15 amino acids. In germline, CDR1 is GTSNPN, CDR2 SVGIG (reference sequence). CDR3 in DNA: TGTGCCTGGAGTAAGGGTAGCGGGGTCTCGGAGACCCAGTACTTC. It translates to CAWSKGSGVSETQYF. The full variable domain, completed using reference TRBV30 and TRBJ2-5, is SQTIHQWPATLVQPVGSPLSLECTVEGTSNPNLYWYRQAAGRGLQLLFYSVGIGQISSEVPQNLSASRPQDRQFILSSKKLLLSDSGFYLCAWSKGSGVSETQYFGPGTRLLVL.

The gene calls are TRBV20-1 and TRBJ2-7; D remains ambiguous. V gave up 5 bases and J gave up 3 bases, with 5 bases separating them. The CDR3 consists of 10 residues. Germline V gene data show CDR1 as DFQATT and CDR2 as SNEGSKA (reference sequence). CDR3 in DNA: TGCAGTGCTGGAATCTACGAGCAGTACTTC. This encodes CSAGIYEQYF.

The chain uses TRBV4-3 and TRBJ1-5; 8 nucleotides align to TRBD1. Germline V lookup: CDR1 LGHNA, CDR2 YSLEER. V was pared by 1 base and J by 1 base, with 6 bases of the junction left unmatched. The CDR3 has 17 residues. Written as DNA, the CDR3 is TGCGCCAGCAGCCAAGCCCGACAGGGGATAAGCAATCAGCCCCAGCATTTT. Translation: CASSQARQGISNQPQHF.

The V and J genes are TRBV30 and TRBJ1-1; D gene ambiguous. Germline V gene data show CDR1 as GTSNPN and CDR2 as SVGIG (reference sequence). V lost 0 bases to trimming and J lost 2 bases, with 10 bases between them. The CDR3 contains 14 residues. CDR3 in DNA: TGTGCCTGGAGTGTACCCGGGCTTAACACTGAAGCTTTCTTT. Translated, it gives CAWSVPGLNTEAFF.

This chain connects TRBV19 to TRBJ1-2; 7 positions agree with TRBD1. Trimming cost V 3 bases and J 5 bases; bases outside gene matches: 12. CDR3 length equals 16 residues. CDR1 is LNHDA and CDR2 is SQIVND in the germline V gene (reference sequence). This chain's CDR3 is CASSIEAGTASYGYTF. The CDR3 nucleotides are TGTGCCAGTAGTATCGAAGCCGGGACAGCTTCTTATGGCTACACCTTC. Filled out from reference TRBV19 and TRBJ1-2, the complete variable domain reads DGGITQSPKYLFRKEGQNVTLSCEQNLNHDAMYWYRQDPGQGLRLIYYSQIVNDFQKGDIAEGYSVSREKKESFPLTVTSAQKNPTAFYLCASSIEAGTASYGYTFGSGTRLTVV.

The rearrangement joins TRBV6-5 to TRBJ2-3; 7 positions agree with TRBD2. This CDR3 comprises 14 residues. The ends lost 2 bases at V and 3 bases at J; junction bases unmatched: 2. CDR1 and CDR2 from the germline V gene are MNHEY and SVGAGI. CDR3 protein: CASSYGRGTDTQYF. The CDR3 DNA is TGTGCCAGCAGTTACGGGCGGGGGACAGATACGCAGTATTTT.

The rearrangement joins TRBV13 to TRBJ2-3; D is unclear. CDR3 length: 13 residues. Germline CDR1 PRHDT, CDR2 FYEKMQ (reference sequence). Trimming pared 4 bases from V and 2 bases from J, leaving 7 bases between. The CDR3 reads CASSSFATDTQYF. CDR3 in DNA: TGTGCCAGCAGCTCTTTCGCCACAGATACGCAGTATTTT.

The rearrangement joins TRBV6-5 to TRBJ2-5; D is unclear. The CDR3 has 15 residues. Looked up from germline, CDR1 is MNHEY and CDR2 is SVGAGI. Trimming pared 6 bases from V and 1 base from J, leaving 15 bases between. The CDR3 region is CASRGDRAPQETQYF. In DNA, the CDR3 is TGTGCCAGCAGAGGAGACCGGGCACCCCAAGAGACCCAGTACTTC.

The rearrangement uses TRBV7-9 and TRBJ2-1; no clear D. Trimming shortened V by 5 bases and J by 4 bases, and 15 bases separated the two germline ends. The germline V gene encodes CDR1 SEHNR and CDR2 FQNEAQ (reference sequence). This CDR3 spans 15 amino acids. The CDR3 protein is CASSPVGDHYNEQFF. The CDR3, as DNA: TGTGCCAGCAGCCCGGTTGGCGACCATTACAATGAGCAGTTCTTC.

The rearrangement joins TRBV6-2 or TRBV6-3 to TRBJ1-5, with a weak D call TRBD1 (6 bases). CDR3 length: 17 amino acids. The V end lost 5 bases, the J end lost 5 bases, and 22 bases lay between the germline ends. Looked up from germline, CDR1 is MNHEY and CDR2 is SVGEGT. Here the CDR3 reads CASSPRRGREVDQPQHF. In DNA, the CDR3 is TGTGCCAGCAGTCCCCGGCGGGGGCGCGAGGTTGATCAGCCCCAGCATTTT.

V and J are TRBV6-1 and TRBJ1-5; TRBD1 matches at 11 bases. The CDR3 loop spans 16 amino acids. Germline-derived CDR1 and CDR2 are MNHNS and SASEGT. With 0 bases clipped from V and 6 bases from J, the junction kept 4 bases outside the gene matches. CDR3 DNA: TGTGCCAGCAGTGAAGCGTCGGGACAGGGGGGTCAGCCCCAGCATTTT. This gives the protein CASSEASGQGGQPQHF.

The chain is built from TRBV7-7 and TRBJ2-2; unclear D gene. The CDR3 totals 15 residues. The germline V gene has CDR1 SSHAT and CDR2 FNYEAQ (reference sequence). Trimming stripped 5 bases from V and 2 bases from J, with 12 bases between. The chain's CDR3 is CASSPRGLNTGELFF. The CDR3 DNA is TGTGCCAGCAGCCCACGAGGTCTTAACACCGGGGAGCTGTTTTTT.

This chain links TRBV5-1 with TRBJ2-4; D may be TRBD1 or TRBD2 (5 bases each). The CDR3 length is 14 residues. V shed 4 bases and J shed 6 bases, with 14 bases lying between them. Germline V gene lookup returns CDR1 SGHRS and CDR2 YFSETQ. This CDR3 reads CASSLGAGGNIQYF. As DNA, the CDR3 is TGCGCCAGCAGCCTCGGGGCGGGTGGAAACATTCAGTACTTC.

The gene calls are TRBV7-9 and TRBJ1-4, with a possible D match to TRBD1 (5 bases). Germline V gene lookup returns CDR1 SEHNR and CDR2 FQNEAQ (reference sequence). Between the trimmed V and J ends, which lost 5 bases and 12 bases, there was a span of 13 bases. This CDR3 is built from 12 residues. The CDR3 is CASSQSLGELFF. CDR3 nucleotides: TGTGCCAGCAGCCAGAGCCTGGGGGAACTGTTTTTT.

J is TRBJ2-3 and V is TRBV7-9; possible D gene TRBD2, 5 bases. The V gene's germline CDR1 is SEHNR and CDR2 FQNEAQ (reference sequence). Trimming cost V 2 bases and J 5 bases, with 14 bases left between them. The CDR3 contains 15 residues. The CDR3 region has the DNA TGTGCCAGCAGCTTATCAGCGGCCCCACTAGATACGCAGTATTTT. It specifies CASSLSAAPLDTQYF.

V usage is TRBV6-5 and J usage is TRBJ1-6; 7 nucleotides match TRBD1. Germline lookup yields CDR1 MNHEY and CDR2 SVGAGI. CDR3 length: 13 amino acids. J gave up 11 bases and V 6 bases, and 7 bases lay outside the gene matches. The CDR3 DNA follows: TGTGCCAGCAGCCAACAGGGGAGTCCACCCCTCCACTTT. Its translation is CASSQQGSPPLHF.